These 18 T cell receptor beta chains were sequenced from one sample in a study of radiotherapy plus CTLA-4 blockade in lung cancer. Generated by immunoSEQ multiplex PCR, the TCRdb table keeps only in-frame clones and is missing some. Here the sample spans 75,000 to 100,000 clones, around 79% being singletons. Sequenced here: peripheral blood, sampled from a patient treated with radiotherapy plus ipilimumab. These receptors all stem from a human donor with non-small cell lung cancer who had a partial response to radiotherapy plus ipilimumab. Some clones in this sample may be carry-over from other donors' samples.

This clone has a handful of counts. The chain employs TRBV5-8 and TRBJ1-2; 8 bases agree with TRBD1. Per the germline V gene, CDR1 is SGHTS and CDR2 is YDEGEE. The ends lost 5 bases at V and 7 bases at J; junction bases unmatched: 7. This CDR3 has 13 residues. The CDR3 reads CASRSRGQGGYTF. The CDR3 DNA reads as TGTGCCAGCAGGTCCAGGGGGCAGGGTGGCTACACCTTC.

The chain carries TRBV6-5 and TRBJ1-1; a possible D gene is TRBD1 (6 bases). V dropped 2 bases and J dropped 1 base, with 14 bases sitting between them. This CDR3 comprises 16 residues. CDR1 and CDR2 from the germline V gene are MNHEY and SVGAGI. The CDR3, as DNA: TGTGCCAGCAGTTACGGCACAGGGACCCCGAACACTGAAGCTTTCTTT. This translates into CASSYGTGTPNTEAFF.

Many counts were recorded for this clone. CDR3 DNA sequence: TGTGCCAGCAGCCCCAGCGGCTTATCCTACGAGCAGTACTTC. Translating gives CASSPSGLSYEQYF. V gene TRBV2 combines with J gene TRBJ2-7; D is possibly TRBD2 (5 bases). V was trimmed by 6 bases and J by 1 base, leaving 13 bases between them. The germline CDR1 and CDR2 sequences are SNHLY and FYNNEI. The CDR3 loop spans 14 amino acids.

The rearrangement joins TRBV9 to TRBJ2-5, with D possibly TRBD2 on 6 matching bases. V lost 0 bases and J lost 2, with 14 bases in between. This CDR3 has 16 residues. The germline V gene has CDR1 SGDLS and CDR2 YYNGEE. The CDR3 DNA follows: TGTGCCAGCAGCGTAGGAGCCGGGAGCGCTCAAGAGACCCAGTACTTC. This gives the protein CASSVGAGSAQETQYF. Supplemented by reference TRBV9 and TRBJ2-5, the full variable domain reads DSGVTQTPKHLITATGQRVTLRCSPRSGDLSVYWYQQSLDQGLQFLIQYYNGEERAKGNILERFSAQQFPDLHSELNLSSLELGDSALYFCASSVGAGSAQETQYFGPGTRLLVL.

This clone was detected a few times. The rearrangement joins TRBV19 to TRBJ2-7; tentatively, D is TRBD2 (6 bases). CDR3 size: 12 residues. CDR1 and CDR2 (germline): LNHDA, SQIVND (reference sequence). The V end was cut by 9 bases, the J end by 0 bases, with 9 bases between. The CDR3 bases are TGTGCCAGCGGGAGTGACTCCTACGAGCAGTACTTC. The encoded protein is CASGSDSYEQYF.

The chain employs TRBV7-2 and TRBJ1-1; D is unclear. The V and J ends lost 1 base and 4 bases respectively, with 10 bases between them. In germline, CDR1 is SGHTA, CDR2 FQGNSA. This CDR3 has 14 residues. The CDR3 spells CASSLERRSTEAFF. The CDR3 DNA is TGTGCCAGCAGCTTAGAAAGGAGGAGCACTGAAGCTTTCTTT.

The J gene is TRBJ2-7, the V gene TRBV19; 9 bases agree with TRBD1. The CDR3 consists of 13 residues. V lost 4 bases and J lost 4; bases outside the gene matches: 2. CDR1 is LNHDA, CDR2 SQIVND, per germline (reference sequence). DNA for the CDR3: TGTGCCAGTAGTAGGACAGGGGAATACGAGCAGTACTTC. Translated: CASSRTGEYEQYF.

This chain joins TRBV10-1 and TRBJ1-1, with a possible D match to TRBD1 (6 bases). This CDR3 spans 14 amino acids. V was trimmed by 8 bases and J by 10 bases, leaving 23 bases between them. The germline V gene has CDR1 WNHNN and CDR2 SYGVQD (reference sequence). In DNA, the CDR3 is TGCGCCAGCGGCCCAGGCAGGGGATTGGATGGAGCTTTCTTT. It encodes CASGPGRGLDGAFF.

The chain links TRBV6-6 to TRBJ2-5, with TRBD2 matching 9 bases. CDR1 is MNHNY, CDR2 SVGAGI, per germline (reference sequence). The CDR3 spans 15 residues. Unmatched junction bases numbered 11, after V lost 7 bases and J lost 5 bases. This CDR3 reads CASTLGAGGYETQYF. The CDR3 coding sequence is TGTGCCAGCACCCTAGGAGCGGGGGGCTATGAGACCCAGTACTTC.

This chain joins TRBV2 and TRBJ2-4; D may be TRBD2 (5 bases). Per the germline V gene, CDR1 is SNHLY and CDR2 is FYNNEI. V lost 6 bases, J lost 8 bases, and 14 bases lay in between. The CDR3 is made up of 13 amino acids. DNA for the CDR3: TGTGCCAGCAGGCCTGGGAGAATCGACATTCAGTACTTC. Its translation: CASRPGRIDIQYF.

The chain employs TRBV5-8 and TRBJ2-1; maybe TRBD1 (6 bases). Germline assignment: CDR1 SGHTS and CDR2 YDEGEE. This CDR3 region has 15 residues. Between the trimmed V and J ends, which lost 0 bases and 8 bases, there was a span of 15 bases. The CDR3 bases are TGTGCCAGCAGCTTGGTGGGCAGGGGATGGGATGAGCAGTTCTTC. It codes for CASSLVGRGWDEQFF. Using reference TRBV5-8 and TRBJ2-1 for the parts outside the CDR3, the full variable domain is EAGVTQSPTHLIKTRGQQATLRCSPISGHTSVYWYQQALGLGLQFLLWYDEGEERNRGNFPPRFSGRQFPNYSSELNVNALELEDSALYLCASSLVGRGWDEQFFGPGTRLTVL.

The chain combines TRBV6-6 with TRBJ2-7; D perhaps matches TRBD1 (6 bases). Trimming removed 6 bases from V and 3 bases from J, with 18 bases in between. CDR3 length equals 15 residues. Germline V gene data show CDR1 as MNHNY and CDR2 as SVGAGI (reference sequence). The CDR3 DNA reads as TGTGCCAGCAGGCCGTCCGGGACACTTCTCTACGAGCAGTACTTC. This codes for CASRPSGTLLYEQYF.

There are a few counts of this clone. V gene TRBV6-5 combines with J gene TRBJ2-1, with 7 bases lining up with TRBD1. There are 15 residues in the CDR3. The V gene's germline CDR1 is MNHEY and CDR2 SVGAGI. The trim removed 7 bases at V and 0 bases at J, leaving 6 bases unmatched. CDR3 DNA: TGTGCCAGCAAATACCGGGACAGCTCCTACAATGAGCAGTTCTTC. Its protein is CASKYRDSSYNEQFF.

The chain links TRBV7-9 to TRBJ1-1; a weak D match, TRBD1 (6 bases). The CDR3 loop spans 16 amino acids. Germline V gene lookup returns CDR1 SEHNR and CDR2 FQNEAQ (reference sequence). With 1 base removed from V and 5 bases from J, the gap between germline ends came to 17 bases. The CDR3 loop is CASSLVRATGKTEAFF. The CDR3 bases are TGTGCCAGCAGCTTAGTCCGCGCAACAGGGAAAACTGAAGCTTTCTTT.

This chain connects TRBV7-8 to TRBJ1-5; 9 bases match TRBD1. V lost 6 bases and J lost 5; bases outside the gene matches: 5. The CDR3 totals 14 residues. Germline lookup yields CDR1 SGHVS and CDR2 FQNEAQ. In DNA form, the CDR3 reads TGTGCCAGCAGTATGACAGGGGGGTATCAGCCCCAGCATTTT. Translating it yields CASSMTGGYQPQHF.

This clone was recorded once. The chain joins TRBV14 to TRBJ2-2, with a possible D match to TRBD1 (5 bases). CDR3 length: 18 amino acids. Germline V gene lookup returns CDR1 SGHDN and CDR2 FVKESK. V was trimmed by 2 bases and J by 6 bases, leaving 22 bases between them. CDR3 nucleotides: TGTGCCAGCAGCCAACCCCATAACCCAGCAGGGTGGCCCGGGGAGCTGTTTTTT. This sequence encodes CASSQPHNPAGWPGELFF.

This clone has just one count. The rearrangement joins TRBV30 to TRBJ2-5; D is unclear. The ends were cut back, 3 bases at V and 4 bases at J, with 9 bases in the middle. This CDR3 has 12 amino acids. Germline V CDR1 and CDR2: GTSNPN, SVGIG (reference sequence). The CDR3 sequence is CAWSRSGETQYF. In DNA, the CDR3 is TGTGCCTGGAGCAGATCGGGAGAGACCCAGTACTTC. Full variable domain (rest looked up from reference TRBV30 and TRBJ2-5): SQTIHQWPATLVQPVGSPLSLECTVEGTSNPNLYWYRQAAGRGLQLLFYSVGIGQISSEVPQNLSASRPQDRQFILSSKKLLLSDSGFYLCAWSRSGETQYFGPGTRLLVL.

The chain is built from TRBV7-9 and TRBJ2-2, with 7 bases identical to TRBD1. CDR1 and CDR2 from the germline V gene are SEHNR and FQNEAQ (reference sequence). The CDR3 runs 18 residues. V lost 4 bases to trimming and J lost 0 bases; unmatched junction nucleotides: 11. The CDR3: CASSSRGDRAANTGELFF. The CDR3 DNA follows: TGTGCCAGCAGCTCTAGAGGAGACAGGGCAGCGAACACCGGGGAGCTGTTTTTT.